The rows below give T cell receptor beta chains drawn from one sample of a study of CD4 T cells in relation to SARS-CoV-2 and coronaviruses. The antigens of these receptors remain unknown. TCRdb keeps only in-frame clones here, not all; method: immunoSEQ multiplex PCR. The data show roughly 20,000 clones, with 78% seen just once and around 20% held by the top ten. Material for sequencing was CD4+ T cells from PBMCs, cultured in vitro. The receptors were gathered from a human donor in good health. The CDR3 runs from the conserved cysteine through the conserved F or W. D genes are given only for firm matches. Clone size is stated in some rows and not others, as once, few, many or a class when expanded.

d_gene	v_gene	abundance	j_gene	CDR3aa	CDR3nt
NA	TRBV15	NA	TRBJ1-4	CATSWTPREKLFF	TGTGCCACCAGCTGGACTCCCCGGGAAAAACTGTTTTTT
TRBD2	TRBV3-1/TRBV3-2	NA	TRBJ2-7	CASRTTSGRLYF	TGTGCCAGCAGAACAACTAGCGGGAGACTGTACTTC
NA	TRBV19	NA	TRBJ1-1	CASSIGGEPMNTEAFF	TGTGCCAGTAGTATTGGAGGAGAGCCAATGAACACTGAAGCTTTCTTT
NA	TRBV11-2	NA	TRBJ2-4	CASSLSRESIQYF	TGTGCCAGCAGCTTAAGCCGGGAGAGCATTCAGTACTTC
TRBD1	TRBV7-6	NA	TRBJ2-7	CASSLIPTTGTGGSGYYEQYF	TGTGCCAGCAGCCTCATACCCACCACCGGGACAGGGGGATCGGGGTACTACGAGCAGTACTTC
TRBD1	TRBV12-3/TRBV12-4	NA	TRBJ2-7	CASSGQGPTEQYF	TGTGCCAGCAGTGGACAGGGTCCCACCGAGCAGTACTTC
NA	TRBV5-1	NA	TRBJ2-7	CASSLSGSISYEQYF	TGCGCCAGCAGCTTGTCAGGATCGATATCCTACGAGCAGTACTTC
TRBD2	TRBV5-8	NA	TRBJ2-3	CASSGGSGRADTQYF	TGTGCCAGCAGCGGGGGTAGCGGGAGAGCAGATACGCAGTATTTT
NA	TRBV30	NA	TRBJ2-4	CAWSKGDGTKNIQYF	TGTGCCTGGAGCAAAGGGGATGGAACCAAAAACATTCAGTACTTC
TRBD1	TRBV18	NA	TRBJ2-1	CASSGQVNEQFF	TGTGCCAGCTCAGGACAGGTCAATGAGCAGTTCTTC
NA	TRBV9	once	TRBJ2-3	CASSVGGGSTDTQYF	TGTGCCAGCAGCGTAGGGGGCGGGAGCACAGATACGCAGTATTTT
NA	TRBV19	NA	TRBJ2-7	CASSPGTASYEQYF	TGTGCCAGTAGTCCCGGGACGGCTTCCTACGAGCAGTACTTC
NA	TRBV7-8	NA	TRBJ2-1	CASSLDGFTSNEQFF	TGTGCCAGCAGCTTAGATGGGTTTACAAGTAATGAGCAGTTCTTC
TRBD2	TRBV5-1	NA	TRBJ2-3	CASSPGTSPTDTQYF	TGCGCCAGCAGCCCCGGGACTAGCCCGACAGATACGCAGTATTTT
NA	TRBV9	NA	TRBJ1-2	CASSVGPSGHGYTF	TGTGCCAGCAGCGTAGGGCCGTCAGGTCATGGCTACACCTTC
TRBD2	TRBV6-2/TRBV6-3	NA	TRBJ2-7	CASSGLASSYEQYF	TGTGCCAGCAGCGGACTAGCGTCCTCCTACGAGCAGTACTTC
NA	TRBV5-1	NA	TRBJ1-1	CASSLGRRNTEAFF	TGCGCCAGCAGCTTGGGTAGGCGTAACACTGAAGCTTTCTTT
NA	TRBV7-9	NA	TRBJ2-2	CASRGREGDTGELFF	TGTGCCAGCAGGGGCAGAGAGGGAGACACCGGGGAGCTGTTTTTT
NA	TRBV7-9	NA	TRBJ2-5	CASSSGRIQETQYF	TGTGCCAGCAGCTCCGGACGGATCCAAGAGACCCAGTACTTC
NA	TRBV11-1	NA	TRBJ2-1	CASSPEGTFYNEQFF	TGTGCCAGCAGCCCGGAGGGGACGTTCTACAATGAGCAGTTCTTC
NA	TRBV5-6	NA	TRBJ2-1	CASSLSSGSHTYNEQFF	TGTGCCAGCAGCTTGTCCTCCGGGAGCCACACATACAATGAGCAGTTCTTC
TRBD2	TRBV19	NA	TRBJ2-1	CASSGRLAGGFNEQFF	TGTGCCAGTAGTGGGAGACTAGCGGGAGGTTTCAATGAGCAGTTCTTC
NA	TRBV15	NA	TRBJ1-5	CATSRDSQPQHF	TGTGCCACCAGCAGAGACTCCCAGCCCCAGCATTTT
NA	TRBV3-1/TRBV3-2	NA	TRBJ2-4	CASSQGLQLAKNIQYF	TGTGCCAGCAGCCAAGGCTTACAGTTAGCCAAAAACATTCAGTACTTC
NA	TRBV19	NA	TRBJ1-1	CASSIGGTLNTEAFF	TGTGCCAGTAGTATAGGTGGGACTCTGAACACTGAAGCTTTCTTT
NA	TRBV7-2	NA	TRBJ2-7	CASSRGLATYEQYF	TGTGCCAGCAGCCGGGGACTGGCCACCTACGAGCAGTACTTC
NA	TRBV7-9	NA	TRBJ2-7	CASSQPGQAYEQYF	TGTGCCAGCAGCCAGCCGGGACAAGCCTACGAGCAGTACTTC
TRBD2	TRBV5-6	NA	TRBJ2-3	CASSISGRRTDTQYF	TGTGCCAGCAGCATTAGCGGGAGACGCACAGATACGCAGTATTTT
NA	TRBV18	NA	TRBJ2-4	CASSPGMGTAENIQYF	TGTGCCAGCTCACCAGGGATGGGAACAGCCGAAAACATTCAGTACTTC
NA	TRBV3-1/TRBV3-2	NA	TRBJ1-1	CASSLEGTEAFF	TGTGCCAGCAGCCTCGAGGGAACTGAAGCTTTCTTT
NA	TRBV5-4	NA	TRBJ2-5	CASSLGQEQETQYF	TGTGCCAGCAGCTTGGGGCAGGAGCAAGAGACCCAGTACTTC
NA	TRBV21-1	NA	TRBJ2-7	CASTPRAGRHEQYF	TGTGCCAGCACCCCGAGAGCGGGAAGGCACGAGCAGTACTTC
NA	TRBV28	NA	TRBJ1-4	CASSLVHEKLFF	TGTGCCAGCAGTTTAGTTCATGAAAAACTGTTTTTT
NA	TRBV5-1	few	TRBJ2-3	CASSLAWSGDTQYF	TGCGCCAGCAGCTTGGCCTGGTCTGGAGATACGCAGTATTTT
TRBD1	TRBV7-9	NA	TRBJ2-7	CASSSVDRVGEQYF	TGTGCCAGCAGCTCCGTCGACAGGGTGGGTGAGCAGTACTTC
NA	TRBV19	NA	TRBJ1-2	CASSRRGHSYGYTF	TGTGCCAGTAGTCGGCGGGGGCATAGCTATGGCTACACCTTC
NA	TRBV6-6	NA	TRBJ1-6	CASCDESSYNSPLHF	TGTGCCAGCTGCGACGAGAGCTCCTATAATTCACCCCTCCACTTT
NA	TRBV5-5	NA	TRBJ1-3	CASSLGSGNTIYF	TGTGCCAGCAGCTTAGGCAGTGGAAACACCATATATTTT
NA	TRBV7-3	NA	TRBJ2-7	CASCPRPIPGEQYF	TGTGCCAGCTGCCCTCGACCGATACCTGGGGAGCAGTACTTC
NA	TRBV18	NA	TRBJ2-7	CASSPRVDYEQYF	TGTGCCAGCTCACCCCGGGTAGACTACGAGCAGTACTTC
TRBD1	TRBV7-9	NA	TRBJ2-5	CASSSSGQKETQYF	TGTGCCAGCAGCTCCTCGGGACAGAAAGAGACCCAGTACTTC
TRBD1	TRBV6-5	NA	TRBJ2-7	CASSYGIDRAYEQYF	TGTGCCAGCAGTTATGGAATTGACAGGGCCTACGAGCAGTACTTC
NA	TRBV4-2	NA	TRBJ1-4	CASSQADGEKLFF	TGTGCCAGCAGCCAAGCGGATGGTGAAAAACTGTTTTTT
TRBD1	TRBV5-1	NA	TRBJ2-7	CASSPVPGQGYEQYF	TGCGCCAGCAGCCCGGTCCCGGGACAGGGCTACGAGCAGTACTTC
NA	TRBV10-3	NA	TRBJ2-4	CAISESGTRTKNIQYF	TGTGCCATCAGTGAGTCAGGGACGCGGACCAAAAACATTCAGTACTTC
TRBD2	TRBV18	NA	TRBJ2-3	CASSPPGLAAGGTQYF	TGTGCCAGCTCACCCCCGGGACTAGCGGCCGGCGGTACGCAGTATTTT
NA	TRBV19	NA	TRBJ1-2	CASSIRGDSGYTF	TGTGCCAGTAGTATACGGGGAGACTCTGGCTACACCTTC
NA	TRBV20-1	NA	TRBJ2-1	CSLLGNEQFF	TGCAGTTTACTAGGCAATGAGCAGTTCTTC
NA	TRBV19	NA	TRBJ1-5	CASTGGHWERNQPQHF	TGTGCCAGCACCGGGGGCCATTGGGAGCGCAATCAGCCCCAGCATTTT
TRBD1	TRBV7-9	NA	TRBJ1-3	CASSLVWDRVAGNTIYF	TGTGCCAGCAGCTTAGTTTGGGACAGGGTAGCAGGAAACACCATATATTTT
NA	TRBV5-1	NA	TRBJ2-5	CASCKEGTSVETQYF	TGCGCCAGCTGTAAAGAAGGGACCTCCGTTGAGACCCAGTACTTC
TRBD1	TRBV9	NA	TRBJ1-2	CASSATGDYGYTF	TGTGCCAGCAGTGCAACAGGGGACTATGGCTACACCTTC
NA	TRBV3-1/TRBV3-2	NA	TRBJ2-7	CASSWGPGIYEQYF	TGTGCCAGCAGCTGGGGGCCAGGGATCTACGAGCAGTACTTC